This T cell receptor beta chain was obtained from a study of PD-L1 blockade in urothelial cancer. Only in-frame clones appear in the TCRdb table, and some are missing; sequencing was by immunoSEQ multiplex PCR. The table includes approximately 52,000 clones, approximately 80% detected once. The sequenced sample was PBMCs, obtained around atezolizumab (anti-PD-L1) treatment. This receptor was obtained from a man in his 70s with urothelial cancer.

The CDR3 loop is CASSRRGLAGERNTGELFF. CDR3 in DNA: TGTGCCAGCAGCCGCCGCGGACTAGCGGGAGAGAGGAACACCGGGGAGCTGTTTTTT. V gene TRBV5-4 combines with J gene TRBJ2-2; 13 bases align to TRBD2. V shed 4 bases, J shed 1 base, and the junction held 10 bases outside the gene matches. Germline CDR1 is SGHNT and CDR2 is YYREEE (reference sequence). The CDR3 is 19 residues long. The full variable domain, in which reference TRBV5-4 and TRBJ2-2 provide the parts outside the CDR3, is ETGVTQSPTHLIKTRGQQVTLRCSSQSGHNTVSWYQQALGQGPQFIFQYYREEENGRGNFPPRFSGLQFPNYSSELNVNALELDDSALYLCASSRRGLAGERNTGELFFGEGSRLTVL.